This T cell receptor beta chain was captured in a study of T cell repertoires in cytomegalovirus infection. Study at large: CMV epitopes used comprised recently identified HLA-C-restricted ones and well-studied HLA-B-restricted ones. TCR beta signatures that were public indicated CMV infection and matching HLA type. Study observations and caveats: HLA-C-restricted CMV clonotypes gave the most frequent clonotype in two of eight donors. Identification of carriers of CMV plus the relevant HLA was achieved through cumulative public TCR beta family frequency.

Notes on this clonotype: Antigen: not known.

CDR1 SEHNR and CDR2 FQNEAQ come from the germline V gene (reference sequence). This CDR3 has 15 amino acids. V gave up 3 bases and J gave up 4 bases, with 15 bases separating them. TCRdb ran MiXCR on the reads and lists one entry per CDR3 protein. The sample has around 39,000 distinct CDR3 sequences; about 50% are singletons. This sequence joins TRBV7-9 and TRBJ1-2; no firm D call. The TCR comes from a human donor in good health (CMV status not recorded). Some clones in this sample may be carry-over from other donors' samples. The input for sequencing was CD8+ T cells from cultured PBMCs, taken from culture after CMV antigen stimulation. The CDR3 DNA follows: TGTGCCAGCAGCTTTCGAACTCCGGTAGCCTATGGCTACACCTTC. This codes for CASSFRTPVAYGYTF.